This T cell receptor beta chain was captured by sequencing in a study of blood T cell repertoires in COVID-19. Study-wide background: Sample material is recorded as cDNA or gDNA derived from T cells, B-cell-depleted T cells, or PBMCs.

Measured with immunoSEQ multiplex PCR; TCRdb has only the in-frame clones, and not every one. Of 150,000 to 200,000 clones in the sample, roughly nine tenths were seen once. The germline gives CDR1 MDHEN, CDR2 SYDVKM. Trimming stripped 7 bases from V and 5 bases from J, with 11 bases between. CDR3 length: 13 residues. The receptor was derived from a man between 65 and 80 years old with active or convalescent COVID-19. The genes are TRBV28 and TRBJ1-4; D gene uncertain. Sequences were obtained from peripheral blood. As DNA, the CDR3 is TGTGCCAGCACTCGTTACAGAAATGAAAAACTGTTTTTT. Amino acids: CASTRYRNEKLFF.